This passage covers 5 T cell receptor beta chains from one sample sequenced in a study of cytomegalovirus exposure and HLA in healthy donors. Primers for the PCR totalled 60 Vbeta and 13 Jbeta. Some clones are missing from TCRdb's copy, which holds only in-frame ones; the method was immunoSEQ multiplex PCR. The sample has 180,000 or so clones, roughly 72% seen once. What was sequenced was PBMCs. The receptor source for this set is a woman in her 30s in good health and CMV-seropositive.

V usage is TRBV7-9 and J usage is TRBJ1-4; D gene ambiguous. The CDR3 sequence is 13 residues long. Germline V lookup: CDR1 SEHNR, CDR2 FQNEAQ (reference sequence). The V end lost 5 bases, the J end lost 8 bases, and 12 bases lay between the germline ends. CDR3: CASSPPLSEKLFF. CDR3 sequence (DNA): TGTGCCAGCAGCCCTCCATTAAGCGAAAAACTGTTTTTT.

The sample holds a few counts of this clone. The sample contains more than one DNA sequence encoding this CDR3. The chain is built from TRBV5-1 and TRBJ1-5; no reliable D call. The CDR3 consists of 14 residues. V dropped 0 bases and J dropped 2 bases, with 6 bases sitting between them. Germline V CDR1 and CDR2: SGHRS, YFSETQ. The CDR3 is CASSLGAGNQPQHF. In nucleotides, the CDR3 is TGCGCCAGCAGCTTGGGCGCCGGCAATCAGCCCCAGCATTTT. The full variable domain, completed using reference TRBV5-1 and TRBJ1-5, is KAGVTQTPRYLIKTRGQQVTLSCSPISGHRSVSWYQQTPGQGLQFLFEYFSETQRNKGNFPGRFSGRQFSNSRSEMNVSTLELGDSALYLCASSLGAGNQPQHFGDGTRLSIL.

V usage is TRBV14 and J usage is TRBJ2-7; D not certain. The CDR3 is made up of 13 amino acids. Germline CDR1 is SGHDN and CDR2 is FVKESK. The ends were cut back, 1 base at V and 5 bases at J, with 9 bases in the middle. Written as DNA, the CDR3 is TGTGCCAGCAGCCAAGTTAATTCCCACGAGCAGTACTTC. This encodes CASSQVNSHEQYF.

The chain couples TRBV27 to TRBJ2-3; TRBD2 might be the D (5 bases). The CDR3 is 15 amino acids. The V end was cut by 4 bases, the J end by 1 base, with 12 bases between. CDR1 is MNHEY and CDR2 is SMNVEV in the germline V gene (reference sequence). CDR3 sequence: CASSSWGAGTDTQYF. CDR3 nucleotides: TGTGCCAGCAGTTCCTGGGGAGCGGGCACAGATACGCAGTATTTT.

V and J are TRBV21-1 and TRBJ1-5; TRBD1 is the table's D call, not checked against the DNA. TRBV21-1 constitutes a pseudogene. The CDR3 contains 15 residues. The CDR3 region has the DNA TGTGCCAGCAGCAAAGTTGGCAGGGGGAAACAGCCCCAGCATTTT. This sequence encodes CASSKVGRGKQPQHF.